This is a list of T cell receptor beta chains from one sample in a study of blood T cell repertoires in COVID-19. Generated by immunoSEQ multiplex PCR, the TCRdb table keeps only in-frame clones and is missing some. Of about 210,000 clones listed, more than 70% are singletons. The specimen sequenced was PBMCs or T cells enriched from blood (not recorded which). These receptor sequences come from a woman aged 18-35 years who had recovered from COVID-19. The CDR3 runs from the conserved cysteine through the conserved F or W. A D gene is named only where the DNA matches it firmly. The size of a clone is reported for some rows only, either as once, few or many, or as a class for expanded clones.

J gene: TRBJ1-2
V gene: TRBV23-1
clone size: NA
D gene: TRBD1
CDR3 protein: CASSRPTPGQTKTLPNYGYTF
CDR3 DNA: TGCGCCAGCAGTCGCCCCACCCCGGGACAGACTAAAACCCTTCCTAACTATGGCTACACCTTC

J gene: TRBJ1-2
V gene: TRBV27
clone size: NA
D gene: TRBD1
CDR3 protein: CASSYQGGYGYTF
CDR3 DNA: TGTGCCAGCAGTTACCAGGGGGGCTATGGCTACACCTTC

J gene: TRBJ1-2
V gene: TRBV9
clone size: NA
D gene: NA
CDR3 protein: CASSVEDGGNYGYTF
CDR3 DNA: TGTGCCAGCAGCGTAGAGGATGGGGGGAACTATGGCTACACCTTC

J gene: TRBJ2-3
V gene: TRBV12-3/TRBV12-4
clone size: NA
D gene: NA
CDR3 protein: CASSLTIDTQYF
CDR3 DNA: TGTGCCAGCAGCTTGACTATTGATACGCAGTATTTT

J gene: TRBJ1-1
V gene: TRBV19
clone size: NA
D gene: TRBD1
CDR3 protein: CASSPRGQWNTEAFF
CDR3 DNA: TGTGCCAGTAGTCCCAGGGGACAGTGGAACACTGAAGCTTTCTTT

J gene: TRBJ2-1
V gene: TRBV2
clone size: NA
D gene: NA
CDR3 protein: CASSEKQAIYNEQFF
CDR3 DNA: TGTGCCAGCAGTGAAAAACAGGCTATCTACAATGAGCAGTTCTTC

J gene: TRBJ1-2
V gene: TRBV5-6
clone size: NA
D gene: NA
CDR3 protein: CASRLGGLGYTF
CDR3 DNA: TGTGCCAGCAGACTGGGGGGTCTTGGCTACACCTTC

J gene: TRBJ1-1
V gene: TRBV5-5
clone size: NA
D gene: TRBD1
CDR3 protein: CASSSWTGLNTEAFF
CDR3 DNA: TGTGCCAGCAGCTCCTGGACAGGGTTGAACACTGAAGCTTTCTTT

J gene: TRBJ1-2
V gene: TRBV9
clone size: NA
D gene: NA
CDR3 protein: CASSAPRGRSDGYTF
CDR3 DNA: TGTGCCAGCAGCGCCCCTCGGGGAAGGTCGGATGGCTACACCTTC

J gene: TRBJ2-1
V gene: TRBV29-1
clone size: NA
D gene: TRBD2
CDR3 protein: CSVDPSGGNEQFF
CDR3 DNA: TGCAGCGTTGATCCTAGCGGGGGGAACGAGCAGTTCTTC

J gene: TRBJ1-2
V gene: TRBV12-3/TRBV12-4
clone size: NA
D gene: NA
CDR3 protein: CASSFRFADGYTF
CDR3 DNA: TGTGCCAGCAGTTTCCGTTTCGCGGATGGCTACACCTTC

J gene: TRBJ1-1
V gene: TRBV27
clone size: NA
D gene: NA
CDR3 protein: CASSLSGDREAFF
CDR3 DNA: TGTGCCAGCAGTTTATCGGGAGACAGGGAAGCTTTCTTT

J gene: TRBJ2-5
V gene: TRBV3-1/TRBV3-2
clone size: NA
D gene: TRBD2
CDR3 protein: CASSQDSGSQETQYF
CDR3 DNA: TGTGCCAGCAGCCAAGACAGCGGGAGCCAAGAGACCCAGTACTTC

J gene: TRBJ2-3
V gene: TRBV4-1
clone size: NA
D gene: TRBD2
CDR3 protein: CASGSLPPGLEYTDTQYF
CDR3 DNA: TGCGCCAGCGGCAGCCTCCCTCCGGGACTAGAGTACACAGATACGCAGTATTTT

J gene: TRBJ1-5
V gene: TRBV7-9
clone size: NA
D gene: NA
CDR3 protein: CASSPGSSNQPQHF
CDR3 DNA: TGTGCCAGCAGCCCCGGGAGCTCGAATCAGCCCCAGCATTTT

J gene: TRBJ2-3
V gene: TRBV5-6
clone size: NA
D gene: TRBD1
CDR3 protein: CASSLQGQGSTDTQYF
CDR3 DNA: TGTGCCAGCAGCTTACAGGGGCAGGGGAGCACAGATACGCAGTATTTT

J gene: TRBJ1-1
V gene: TRBV2
clone size: few
D gene: TRBD1
CDR3 protein: CASRQGVGTEAFF
CDR3 DNA: TGTGCCAGTAGACAGGGCGTCGGCACTGAAGCTTTCTTT